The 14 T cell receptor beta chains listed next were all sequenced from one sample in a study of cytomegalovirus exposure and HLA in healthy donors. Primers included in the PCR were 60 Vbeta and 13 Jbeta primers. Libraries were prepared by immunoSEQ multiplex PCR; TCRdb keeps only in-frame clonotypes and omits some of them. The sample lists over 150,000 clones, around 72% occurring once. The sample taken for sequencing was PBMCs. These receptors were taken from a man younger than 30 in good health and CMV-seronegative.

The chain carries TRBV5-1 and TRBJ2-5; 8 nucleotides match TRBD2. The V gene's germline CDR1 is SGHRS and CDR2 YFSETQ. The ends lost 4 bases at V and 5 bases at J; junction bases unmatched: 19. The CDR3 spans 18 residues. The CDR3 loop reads CASSATPNTSGVRETQYF. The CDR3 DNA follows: TGCGCCAGCAGCGCCACACCCAATACTAGCGGAGTGAGGGAGACCCAGTACTTC.

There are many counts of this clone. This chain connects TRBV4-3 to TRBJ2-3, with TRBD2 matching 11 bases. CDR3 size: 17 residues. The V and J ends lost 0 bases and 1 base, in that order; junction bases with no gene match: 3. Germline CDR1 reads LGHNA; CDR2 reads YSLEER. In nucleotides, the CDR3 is TGCGCCAGCAGCCAAGATGGGACTAGCGGCGGCACAGATACGCAGTATTTT. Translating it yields CASSQDGTSGGTDTQYF.

The CDR3, as DNA: TGTGCCAGCAGTTCCCTAGCGGGTGTATCGGCCAAAAACATTCAGTACTTC. Its protein is CASSSLAGVSAKNIQYF. V gene TRBV5-4 combines with J gene TRBJ2-4; 8 bases line up with TRBD2. V lost 5 bases, J lost 1 base, and 11 bases stayed unmatched. Germline V CDR1 and CDR2: SGHNT, YYREEE (reference sequence). CDR3 length equals 17 residues.

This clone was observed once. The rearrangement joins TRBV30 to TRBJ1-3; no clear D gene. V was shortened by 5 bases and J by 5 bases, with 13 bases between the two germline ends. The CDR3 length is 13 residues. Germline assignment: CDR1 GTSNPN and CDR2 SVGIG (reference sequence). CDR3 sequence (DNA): TGTGCCTGGGAGGCCTTAGGTCGAAACACCATATATTTT. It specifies CAWEALGRNTIYF.

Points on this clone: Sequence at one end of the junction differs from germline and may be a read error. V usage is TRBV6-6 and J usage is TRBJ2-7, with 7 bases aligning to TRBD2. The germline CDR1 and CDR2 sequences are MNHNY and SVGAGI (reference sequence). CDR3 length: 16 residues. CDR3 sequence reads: CASRGPGTTTSNEQYF. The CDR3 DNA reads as TGTGCCAGCAGGGGCCCCGGGACTACTACCTCCAACGAGCAGTACTTC.

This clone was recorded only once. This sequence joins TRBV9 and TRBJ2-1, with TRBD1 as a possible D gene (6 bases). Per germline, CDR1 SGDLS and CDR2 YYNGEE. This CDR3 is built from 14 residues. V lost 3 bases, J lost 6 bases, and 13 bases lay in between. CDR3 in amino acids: CASSGQGRGNEQFF. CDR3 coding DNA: TGTGCCAGCAGCGGTCAGGGGAGAGGCAATGAGCAGTTCTTC.

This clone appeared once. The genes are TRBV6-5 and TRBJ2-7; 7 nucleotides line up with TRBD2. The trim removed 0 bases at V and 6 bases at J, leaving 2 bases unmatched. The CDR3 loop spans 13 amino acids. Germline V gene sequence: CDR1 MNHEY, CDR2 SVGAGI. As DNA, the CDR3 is TGTGCCAGCAGTTACTCGGGGGGGACCGAGCAGTACTTC. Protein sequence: CASSYSGGTEQYF.

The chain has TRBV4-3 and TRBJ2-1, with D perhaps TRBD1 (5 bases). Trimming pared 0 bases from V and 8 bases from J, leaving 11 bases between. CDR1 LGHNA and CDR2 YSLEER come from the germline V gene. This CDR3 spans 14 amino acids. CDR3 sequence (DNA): TGCGCCAGCAGCCAAGATCACAGGTTCGATGAGCAGTTCTTC. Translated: CASSQDHRFDEQFF.

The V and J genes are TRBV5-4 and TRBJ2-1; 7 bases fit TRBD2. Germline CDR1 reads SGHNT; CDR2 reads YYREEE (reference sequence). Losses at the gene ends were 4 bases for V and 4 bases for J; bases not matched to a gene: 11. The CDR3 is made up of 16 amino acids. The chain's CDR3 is CASSTIELARYNEQFF. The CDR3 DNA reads TGTGCCAGCAGCACAATCGAACTAGCGAGGTACAATGAGCAGTTCTTC.

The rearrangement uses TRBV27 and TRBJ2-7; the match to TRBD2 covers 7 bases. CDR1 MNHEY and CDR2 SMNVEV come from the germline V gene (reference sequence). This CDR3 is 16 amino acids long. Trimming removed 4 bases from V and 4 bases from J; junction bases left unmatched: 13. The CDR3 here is CASSSYRDGRSYEQYF. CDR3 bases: TGTGCCAGCAGTTCCTACCGGGACGGGAGGAGTTACGAGCAGTACTTC.

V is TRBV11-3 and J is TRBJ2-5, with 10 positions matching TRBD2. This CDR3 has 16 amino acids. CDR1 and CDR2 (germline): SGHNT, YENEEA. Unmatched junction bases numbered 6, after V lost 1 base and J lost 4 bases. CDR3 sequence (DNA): TGTGCCAGCAGCTTAGGAAGCGGGAGGGCCTCAGAGACCCAGTACTTC. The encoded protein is CASSLGSGRASETQYF.

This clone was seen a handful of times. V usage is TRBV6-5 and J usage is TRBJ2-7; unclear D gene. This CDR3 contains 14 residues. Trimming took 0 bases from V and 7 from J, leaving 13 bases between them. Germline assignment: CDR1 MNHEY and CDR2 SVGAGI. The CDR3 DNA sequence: TGTGCCAGCAGTTACTCGATTGTCGGTCCTGAGCAGTACTTC. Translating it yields CASSYSIVGPEQYF.

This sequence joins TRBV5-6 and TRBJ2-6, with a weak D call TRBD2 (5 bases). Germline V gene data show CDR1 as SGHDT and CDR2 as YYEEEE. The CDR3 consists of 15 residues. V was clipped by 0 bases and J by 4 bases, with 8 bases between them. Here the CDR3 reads CASSLGRPGANVLTF. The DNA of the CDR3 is TGTGCCAGCAGCTTGGGGAGGCCCGGGGCCAACGTCCTGACTTTC.

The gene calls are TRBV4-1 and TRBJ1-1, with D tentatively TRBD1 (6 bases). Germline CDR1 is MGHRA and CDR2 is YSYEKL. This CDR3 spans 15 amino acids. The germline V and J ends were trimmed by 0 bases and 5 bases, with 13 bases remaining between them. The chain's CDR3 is CASSQEGGGRTEAFF. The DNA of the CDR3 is TGCGCCAGCAGCCAAGAGGGAGGGGGAAGGACTGAAGCTTTCTTT.